Reported below is one TCR beta chain. Its matching antigen is unknown. A much larger clone sits a single nucleotide away, making a read error possible. The data were obtained in a study of Graves' ophthalmopathy and Graves' hyperthyroidism. Amplified TCR beta CDR3 regions were obtained using RNA transcripts as template. HTBI-primed RT-PCR formed the first round, and a multiplex PCR formed the second. TCRdb called the multiplex PCR reads again in MiXCR, with one record for every CDR3 protein. The sample shows about 620,000 distinct CDR3 sequences, over 20% of them seen only once. The germline V and J ends were trimmed by 7 bases and 3 bases, with 16 bases remaining between them. Germline V lookup: CDR1 MNHNS, CDR2 SASEGT. This CDR3 has 14 residues. Whole-study results and caveats: For predicting ophthalmopathy progression, the model had roughly 64% sensitivity and roughly 72% specificity.

The sequence derives from a woman aged 18-29 years with stable Graves' hyperthyroidism. Some clones in this sample may be carry-over from other donors' samples. J is TRBJ2-7 and V is TRBV6-1; D is perhaps TRBD1 (6 bases). Sequencing was done on a sample of peripheral blood. CDR3 bases: TGTGCCAGCACCCCGGGACAATCTGTCTACGAGCAGTACTTC. This translates into CASTPGQSVYEQYF.